One sample yielded the 17 T cell receptor beta chains listed below, sequenced in a study of low-dose radiotherapy and immunotherapy resistance in tumors. Time point denoted: after trial treatment. As for treatment: LDRT plus nivolumab, ipilimumab, low-dose cyclophosphamide and aspirin (RACIN trial). Primers used for first-strand cDNA, a TRAV- and TRBV-specific set, covered both alpha and beta chains. TCRs were amplified for approximately 21 PCR cycles with a constant-region primer and V-primer adapter. TCRdb ran MiXCR on the reads and lists one entry per CDR3 protein. Here the sample spans 50,000 or so distinct CDR3 sequences, about a quarter being singletons. The sequencing used PBMCs, collected after low-dose radiotherapy plus immunotherapy. The receptors were gathered from a male donor with prostate cancer.

Ten or more counts support this clonotype. The V and J genes are TRBV6-6 and TRBJ1-1; D perhaps matches TRBD1 (5 bases). Germline V gene lookup returns CDR1 MNHNY and CDR2 SVGAGI (reference sequence). V lost 0 bases to trimming and J lost 1 base, with 12 bases between them. The CDR3 is made up of 16 amino acids. CDR3 protein: CASSYSGWGENTEAFF. The CDR3 coding sequence is TGTGCCAGCAGTTACTCCGGATGGGGGGAGAACACTGAAGCTTTCTTT.

The table lists this clonotype with a few counts. This chain joins TRBV30 and TRBJ2-1; the D gene is possibly TRBD1 (6 bases). The germline V gene encodes CDR1 GTSNPN and CDR2 SVGIG (reference sequence). This CDR3 spans 14 amino acids. The V gene lost 3 bases and the J gene lost 4 bases, with 13 bases spanning the gap. The CDR3 DNA reads as TGTGCCTGGAGGCCCCGGGACATGTACAATGAGCAGTTCTTC. Translation gives CAWRPRDMYNEQFF.

This clonotype has at least ten counts. The chain combines TRBV6-2 or TRBV6-3 with TRBJ2-5; TRBD2 is a possible D gene (5 bases). Germline loops: CDR1 MNHEY, CDR2 SVGEGT. This CDR3 is built from 15 residues. V lost 5 bases and J 1 base, leaving 14 bases between the germline ends. For the CDR3, the DNA is TGTGCCAGCAGTGGTCTAAGAGAGGGCCAAGAGACCCAGTACTTC. Its translation is CASSGLREGQETQYF.

As regards this clonotype: Only one base separates this from a far larger clonotype, so it likely reflects a read error. The V call is TRBV7-3, the J call TRBJ2-7; 8 bases agree with TRBD2. Germline lookup yields CDR1 SGHTA and CDR2 FQGTGA. The CDR3 runs to 15 residues. V was pared by 4 bases and J by 7 bases, with 12 bases of the junction left unmatched. CDR3 residues: CASSSAGGPYNEQYF. In nucleotides, the CDR3 is TGTGCCAGCAGCTCTGCGGGAGGCCCCTACAATGAGCAGTACTTC. Full variable domain (missing parts from reference TRBV7-3 and TRBJ2-7): GAGVSQTPSNKVTEKGKYVELRCDPISGHTALYWYRQSLGQGPEFLIYFQGTGAADDSGLPNDRFFAVRPEGSVSTLKIQRTERGDSAVYLCASSSAGGPYNEQYFGPGTRLTVT.

This clonotype was seen at least ten times. The V call is TRBV7-3, the J call TRBJ2-2; D may be TRBD1 (6 bases). The CDR3 is 15 amino acids. The V end lost 3 bases, the J end lost 9 bases, and 17 bases lay between the germline ends. The V gene's germline CDR1 is SGHTA and CDR2 FQGTGA. This CDR3 is CASSFSGAVARELFF. Here the CDR3 DNA reads TGTGCCAGCAGCTTCTCAGGGGCGGTTGCCCGGGAGCTGTTTTTT.

This clonotype came up a few times. The genes are TRBV20-1 and TRBJ2-5; 8 bases are shared with TRBD1. In germline, CDR1 is DFQATT, CDR2 SNEGSKA (reference sequence). The CDR3 spans 15 residues. V was clipped by 3 bases and J by 7 bases; unmatched bases: 13. The CDR3 bases are TGCAGTGCTAGGCGTCAGGGGGCGCCCCAGGGGACCCAGTACTTC. Amino acids: CSARRQGAPQGTQYF.

This clonotype has at least ten counts. The chain links TRBV13 to TRBJ2-5; a possible D gene is TRBD1 (6 bases). CDR1 is PRHDT and CDR2 is FYEKMQ in the germline V gene (reference sequence). V was clipped by 5 bases and J by 0 bases, with 7 bases between them. CDR3 size: 13 residues. As DNA, the CDR3 is TGTGCCAGCAGCACAGGGTACCAAGAGACCCAGTACTTC. Protein sequence: CASSTGYQETQYF.

This clonotype showed up many times. The chain links TRBV20-1 to TRBJ2-3; TRBD2 aligns across 10 bases. This CDR3 comprises 15 residues. Germline-derived CDR1 and CDR2 are DFQATT and SNEGSKA (reference sequence). V lost 6 bases to trimming and J lost 7 bases; unmatched junction nucleotides: 13. DNA of the CDR3: TGCAGTGCCGGGGGCCAGCGGGGGGGCCTAAATACGCAGTATTTT. Its translation is CSAGGQRGGLNTQYF.

This clonotype was seen repeatedly, ten times or more. The chain has TRBV28 and TRBJ1-3, with no clear D. The CDR3 loop spans 15 amino acids. The germline CDR1 and CDR2 sequences are MDHEN and SYDVKM. V was shortened by 1 base and J by 1 base, with 8 bases between the two germline ends. CDR3 coding DNA: TGTGCCAGCAGTTTATTGGTGGCTTCTGGAAACACCATATATTTT. Its protein is CASSLLVASGNTIYF.

By its share, this clonotype is medium-sized. The chain has TRBV12-3 or TRBV12-4 and TRBJ2-1; 8 bases agree with TRBD1. The V and J ends lost 6 bases and 2 bases, in that order; junction bases with no gene match: 6. This CDR3 is built from 15 residues. For the CDR3, the DNA is TGTGCCAGCAGCCGACAGGGGTGGGCCTACAATGAGCAGTTCTTC. Encoded protein: CASSRQGWAYNEQFF.

This clonotype was seen many times. The chain couples TRBV7-3 to TRBJ1-5, with a weak D call TRBD1 (5 bases). The CDR3 sequence is 15 residues long. Germline V gene sequence: CDR1 SGHTA, CDR2 FQGTGA. V lost 4 bases and J 0 bases, leaving 10 bases between the germline ends. CDR3 residues: CASSSTEYSNQPQHF. The CDR3 DNA reads TGTGCCAGCAGCTCGACAGAGTATAGCAATCAGCCCCAGCATTTT.

This clonotype was picked up many times. This chain joins TRBV11-2 and TRBJ2-7, with 8 bases aligning to TRBD1. V was clipped by 5 bases and J by 2 bases; unmatched bases: 14. In germline, CDR1 is SGHAT, CDR2 FQNNGV. The CDR3 extends over 17 amino acids. The DNA for the CDR3 is TGTGCCAGCAGCCTACCCAACCGACAGGGGAAAGCCTACGAGCAGTACTTC. Its translation: CASSLPNRQGKAYEQYF.

The rearrangement joins TRBV2 to TRBJ2-7; 7 bases are shared with TRBD2. The CDR3 spans 12 residues. Germline V CDR1 and CDR2: SNHLY, FYNNEI. After removal of 8 bases from V and 2 bases from J, the junction contained 3 bases not matched to a gene. In nucleotides, the CDR3 is TGTGCCAGCGGGAGGGTCCCCTACGAGCAGTACTTC. Translation gives CASGRVPYEQYF.

This clonotype was seen at least ten times. The V call is TRBV5-6, the J call TRBJ2-2, with 7 positions matching TRBD2. The CDR3 loop spans 16 amino acids. CDR1 and CDR2 from the germline V gene are SGHDT and YYEEEE. J lost 6 bases, V lost 0 bases, and 8 bases had no gene match. The CDR3 spells CASSLVGGSLAGELFF. CDR3 in DNA: TGTGCCAGCAGCTTGGTTGGCGGGAGTCTGGCCGGGGAGCTGTTTTTT.

This clonotype was found many times. The V call is TRBV7-2, the J call TRBJ2-7, with 8 nucleotides matching TRBD2. V lost 2 bases and J lost 2; bases outside the gene matches: 5. This CDR3 comprises 15 residues. CDR1 and CDR2 (germline): SGHTA, FQGNSA. CDR3 nucleotides: TGTGCCAGCAGCTTATGGGTAGCGGGGACCTACGAGCAGTACTTC. The encoded protein is CASSLWVAGTYEQYF.

This clonotype occurred many times. The V gene is TRBV6-2 or TRBV6-3, the J gene TRBJ2-1, with D perhaps matching TRBD1 (5 bases). The CDR3 has 14 amino acids. Per the germline V gene, CDR1 is MNHEY and CDR2 is SVGEGT. Trimming shortened V by 1 base and J by 7 bases, and 11 bases separated the two germline ends. The CDR3 loop is CASSYLQGRNEQFF. DNA for the CDR3: TGTGCCAGCAGTTACTTGCAGGGTCGGAATGAGCAGTTCTTC.

This clonotype was recorded many times. The chain joins TRBV7-6 to TRBJ1-5; possibly TRBD1 for D (6 bases). The ends were cut back, 0 bases at V and 0 bases at J, with 9 bases in the middle. The CDR3 length is 16 residues. Per the germline V gene, CDR1 is SGHVS and CDR2 is FNYEAQ. The CDR3 region has the DNA TGTGCCAGCAGCTTAGCTGGGGGACATAGCAATCAGCCCCAGCATTTT. It encodes CASSLAGGHSNQPQHF.